This T cell receptor beta chain came from a study of shared clonotypes between healthy human individuals (dated by TCRdb to about 2020). With regard to the full study: A couple of women and three men aged 18 to 49 years were included in the cohort. Libraries were prepared and TCR repertoires were sequenced by different laboratories using diverse techniques, in order to increase sequencing depth and limit assay-specific biases. Per donor, three plates each were used for CD4 naive and CD4 memory, two for CD8 naive, and one for CD8 memory. Per donor, leukapheresis produced somewhere between about 0.9 and 9.5 billion PBMCs. To estimate repertoire size and how much clonotype sharing occurs between individuals, the study deeply sequenced the blood TCR repertoires of roughly 5 healthy adults.

Broader findings and caveats from the paper: Larger estimated clonotype richness was generally found for naive subsets than for memory subsets. Compared with non-shared clonotypes, the clonotypes found in all four sorted-subset donors had higher generation probabilities. Based on pairwise subsampling, the degree of clonotype sharing among donors was expected to be affected by sequencing depth. Sampling was limited to blood, and TCR repertoires in tissue likely differ from TCR repertoires in blood. The small number of donors limited the genetic and exposure-history diversity represented. Incomplete sequencing was indicated by rarefaction of sorted-subset datasets, despite the large sequencing depth. Across several donors, roughly 5.4% of naive CD4, approximately 3.6% of naive CD8, about 2% of memory CD4, and 0.4% of memory CD8 clonotypes were shared.

CD8 naive samples were obtained by positive selection for CCR7 among CD45RO-negative cells, yielding a CD45RA+CCR7+ population from which TemRA cells were excluded. The donors were healthy, HIV-negative adults who had no recently reported acute infections or vaccinations. Every donor was a Caucasian adult residing in Nashville, Tennessee, USA. Blood was collected by leukapheresis, and PBMCs were isolated by Ficoll-Histopaque density gradient centrifugation and then cryopreserved in liquid nitrogen vapor phase. Analytical flow cytometry was used to check the purity and quantity of each magnetically sorted T cell population. Each sorted fraction had its genomic DNA isolated and then quantified by UV absorbance on a Nanodrop 2000c. Using the deep immunoSEQ assay, TCR CDR3 regions were amplified from genomic DNA by multiplex PCR. Extracted genomic DNA from each cell subset was distributed evenly across all wells of several immunoSEQ 96-well plates, and each plate was treated as a replicate. For sorted subsets, approximately 210 ng genomic DNA, equal to tens of thousands of T cell genomes, was loaded into each replicate PCR. Purified libraries were quantified with a Qubit 3.0 fluorometer, sized on a Bioanalyzer 2100, and re-quantified with the KAPA Library Quantification kit. Every immunoSEQ 96-well plate was sequenced on a dedicated single-read 150-cycle Illumina NextSeq 550 flow cell. On the authors' methods: Because the immunoSEQ output held only junctional sequences and lacked quality scores, the filtering could not match the filtering applied to full-length reads. Sequences were annotated with PyIR, a Python wrapper for IgBLAST v1.9, and V/J genes and CDR3 were assigned using IMGT germline references. Reads were filtered out if the reads had weak V/J assignments (E-value above 1e-6), no CDR3, stop codons, out-of-frame junctions, or ambiguous translated residues. A V3J clonotype was defined by an identical inferred V gene, J gene, and CDR3 amino acid sequence. To compute the percentage overlap between repertoires, the number of shared unique clonotypes was divided by the size of the smaller repertoire. Repertoire richness was assessed with RTK rarefaction, the Chao1 estimator, and Recon v2.1 estimates of unobserved clonotypes. Generation probabilities for all TCRbeta clonotypes obtained by the gDNA method from four donors were computed using OLGA. Sourced from immuneACCESS, this table was stored by TCRdb with only in-frame sequences that have V and J called. A share of the clones is absent; for the studies checked, an unresolved V gene accounts for under half, and the remainder has no known explanation. V, J and clone size are those of that table, while D and trimming were read from the DNA. The sample table shows 800,000 to 950,000 clones, and approximately 97% are seen once. The ten largest clones represent less than 0.25% of the sample.

With respect to this clone: It lacks a known antigen. Per-base qualities were not stored, and no clone one base away is much larger.

Taken from cysteine to phenylalanine, the CDR3 has 13 residues. The kept DNA is CDR3 alone, 39 bases in frame from the first base. Looking up the germline V gene (reference sequence) yields CDR1 MNHEY and CDR2 SMNVEV. Deletion took 1 base off V and 8 bases off J, with a span of 11 bases between the germline ends. The V and J genes are TRBV27 and TRBJ1-1; the D gene cannot be named for sure. The TCR originated in a man aged 25 to 40 in good health. The specimen was naive CD8+ T cells sorted from blood. The sample's cell subset or site label, in plain terms: CD45RA+CCR7+. This receptor carries the CDR3 CASSLFLQAEAFF. The nucleotide sequence is TGTGCCAGCAGTTTATTCCTCCAGGCCGAAGCTTTCTTT.